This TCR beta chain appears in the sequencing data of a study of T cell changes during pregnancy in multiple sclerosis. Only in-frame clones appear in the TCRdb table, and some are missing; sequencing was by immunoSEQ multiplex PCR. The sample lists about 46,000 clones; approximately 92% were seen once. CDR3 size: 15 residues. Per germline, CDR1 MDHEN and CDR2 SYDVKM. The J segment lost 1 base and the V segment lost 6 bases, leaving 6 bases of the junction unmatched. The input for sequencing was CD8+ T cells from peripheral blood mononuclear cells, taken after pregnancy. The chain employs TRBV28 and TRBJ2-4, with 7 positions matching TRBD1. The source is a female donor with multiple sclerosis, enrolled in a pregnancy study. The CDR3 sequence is CASSSSDRAKNIQYF. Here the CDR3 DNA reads TGTGCCAGCAGCTCGTCGGACAGGGCCAAAAACATTCAGTACTTC.